This passage covers 29 T cell receptor beta chains from one sample sequenced in a study of Ad26.COV2.S vaccination and SARS-CoV-2 variants. Noted treatment: approximately 18 received Ad26.COV2.S at low or high dose, single or two shots; about 5 received placebo; per-sample allocation not given. Sampling was done on day 63 after the first vaccine or placebo injection. The method was immunoSEQ multiplex PCR; TCRdb's version includes in-frame clones alone and lacks a portion of them. This sample has a few hundred thousand clones, with 90% found just once. Sample: peripheral blood, taken in a trial of Ad26.COV2.S vaccine versus placebo. Every receptor here comes from a person between 18 and 59 years old who received the Ad26.COV2.S COVID-19 vaccine or a placebo.

The J gene is TRBJ2-1, the V gene TRBV11-3; D remains unclear. V was shortened by 5 bases and J by 9 bases, with 11 bases between the two germline ends. Germline V gene lookup returns CDR1 SGHNT and CDR2 YENEEA. This CDR3 is built from 12 residues. CDR3 amino acids: CASSPHTGEQFF. DNA for the CDR3: TGTGCCAGCAGCCCCCATACGGGTGAGCAGTTCTTC.

The gene calls are TRBV7-8 and TRBJ2-3, with D uncertain. The CDR3 is 12 residues long. The germline CDR1 and CDR2 sequences are SGHVS and FQNEAQ. V was shortened by 5 bases and J by 5 bases, with 8 bases between the two germline ends. CDR3 sequence: CASSPSVDTQYF. The DNA for the CDR3 is TGTGCCAGCAGCCCGTCTGTAGATACGCAGTATTTT. Using reference TRBV7-8 and TRBJ2-3 for the parts outside the CDR3, the full variable domain is GAGVSQSPRYKVAKRGQDVALRCDPISGHVSLFWYQQALGQGPEFLTYFQNEAQLDKSGLPSDRFFAERPEGSVSTLKIQRTQQEDSAVYLCASSPSVDTQYFGPGTRLTVL.

V and J are TRBV27 and TRBJ2-1; the D is unclear. The CDR3 has 16 amino acids. V lost 5 bases and J 0 bases, leaving 14 bases between the germline ends. The V gene's germline CDR1 is MNHEY and CDR2 SMNVEV (reference sequence). CDR3 protein: CASSIKGISSYNEQFF. The CDR3 DNA follows: TGTGCCAGCAGTATAAAGGGAATTAGCTCCTACAATGAGCAGTTCTTC.

J is TRBJ1-4 and V is TRBV28, with D possibly TRBD1 on 6 matching bases. The CDR3 runs to 15 residues. The germline V gene encodes CDR1 MDHEN and CDR2 SYDVKM. V dropped 5 bases and J dropped 8 bases, with 18 bases sitting between them. The CDR3 DNA reads TGTGCCAGCAGTCCTCACAGGGTTGGGGGCGAAAAACTGTTTTTT. Its translation: CASSPHRVGGEKLFF.

This chain joins TRBV21-1 and TRBJ2-4. TRBV21-1 is flagged as a pseudogene. The CDR3 has 15 residues. The CDR3 sequence: CASSKILSGRDIQYF. The CDR3 nucleotides read TGTGCCAGCAGCAAAATTTTGTCAGGAAGGGACATTCAGTACTTC.

This clone appeared a single time. This chain links TRBV7-2 with TRBJ2-1; the match to TRBD2 covers 15 bases. The length of the CDR3 is 16 residues. Germline assignment: CDR1 SGHTA and CDR2 FQGNSA. Unmatched junction bases numbered 8, after V lost 4 bases and J lost 10 bases. The CDR3 sequence is CASSSRTSGRADEQFF. CDR3 sequence (DNA): TGTGCCAGCAGCTCCCGGACTAGCGGGAGGGCGGACGAGCAGTTCTTC.

The rearrangement joins TRBV9 to TRBJ2-3; D is possibly TRBD1 or TRBD2 (5 bases each). Deletions cut 2 bases from V and 3 bases from J, with 19 bases between. This CDR3 is built from 17 residues. CDR1 is SGDLS and CDR2 is YYNGEE in the germline V gene. In DNA, the CDR3 is TGTGCCAGCAGCGTCGCCTGGGGGATGGGTGGTACAGATACGCAGTATTTT. Translated, it gives CASSVAWGMGGTDTQYF.

The V call is TRBV2, the J call TRBJ2-3; 10 bases are a match to TRBD1. This CDR3 comprises 15 residues. CDR1 and CDR2 (germline): SNHLY, FYNNEI. J lost 3 bases, V lost 3 bases, and 3 bases had no gene match. The CDR3 is CASSEGQGWTDTQYF. CDR3 bases: TGTGCCAGCAGTGAGGGACAGGGGTGGACAGATACGCAGTATTTT.

The chain combines TRBV12-5 with TRBJ2-5; D gene uncertain. V shed 4 bases and J shed 2 bases, with 11 bases lying between them. Germline CDR1 and CDR2: LGHNT and FRNRAP. The CDR3 consists of 14 residues. CDR3 region: CASGSFPDQETQYF. CDR3 sequence (DNA): TGTGCTAGTGGTTCATTTCCGGATCAAGAGACCCAGTACTTC.

V gene TRBV2 combines with J gene TRBJ1-2; 9 bases fit TRBD1. This CDR3 comprises 14 residues. V gave up 4 bases and J gave up 7 bases; unmatched junction bases: 7. The V gene's germline CDR1 is SNHLY and CDR2 FYNNEI. CDR3 sequence (DNA): TGTGCCAGCAGTGGACTACAGGGGGCGCTTGGCTACACCTTC. This gives the protein CASSGLQGALGYTF.

This clone was observed once. The chain combines TRBV28 with TRBJ1-2; no definite D call. The ends were cut back, 0 bases at V and 2 bases at J, with 4 bases in the middle. From germline, CDR1 is MDHEN and CDR2 SYDVKM. This CDR3 contains 13 residues. The CDR3, as DNA: TGTGCCAGCAGTTTATGGGGGAACTATGGCTACACCTTC. Translated: CASSLWGNYGYTF.

On this clone: Different DNA sequences within this sample yield the same CDR3. This chain connects TRBV28 to TRBJ1-5, with D unresolved. Trimming shortened V by 2 bases and J by 4 bases, and 3 bases separated the two germline ends. Germline loops: CDR1 MDHEN, CDR2 SYDVKM. The CDR3 is 12 amino acids. CDR3 amino acids: CASSLGNQPQHF. The DNA of the CDR3 is TGTGCCAGCAGTTTAGGAAATCAGCCCCAGCATTTT.

V gene TRBV19 combines with J gene TRBJ2-6; 11 nucleotides match TRBD1. This CDR3 has 17 residues. CDR1 is LNHDA, CDR2 SQIVND, per germline (reference sequence). The V segment lost 10 bases and the J segment 3 bases; nucleotides outside the gene matches: 11. The CDR3 sequence: CATNKGQGAIGANVLTF. CDR3 coding DNA: TGTGCCACCAATAAAGGACAGGGGGCGATTGGGGCCAACGTCCTGACTTTC.

The chain is built from TRBV7-2 and TRBJ2-1; a possible D gene is TRBD2 (6 bases). Germline V gives CDR1 SGHTA, CDR2 FQGNSA. Between the trimmed V and J ends, which lost 7 bases and 5 bases, there was a span of 15 bases. This CDR3 is 14 amino acids long. CDR3 sequence reads: CASTLTIADNEQFF. For the CDR3, the DNA is TGTGCCAGCACCCTAACGATAGCGGACAATGAGCAGTTCTTC.

The chain uses TRBV19 and TRBJ2-3; 10 bases line up with TRBD2. The CDR3 consists of 16 residues. Trimming cost V 6 bases and J 8 bases; bases outside gene matches: 14. From germline, CDR1 is LNHDA and CDR2 SQIVND (reference sequence). The CDR3 DNA follows: TGTGCCAGTAGCCCTAGCGGGAGTGGTCTCTCAGCTACGCAGTATTTT. Encoded protein: CASSPSGSGLSATQYF.

Notes on this clone: Other DNA sequences from this sample encode an identical CDR3 as well. The V gene is TRBV7-9, the J gene TRBJ1-1; D is perhaps TRBD1 (5 bases). This CDR3 is built from 13 residues. Germline assignment: CDR1 SEHNR and CDR2 FQNEAQ (reference sequence). Trimming removed 5 bases at V and 2 bases at J, with 9 bases between. The CDR3 spells CASSLQGNTEAFF. The CDR3 DNA follows: TGTGCCAGCAGCCTTCAGGGCAACACTGAAGCTTTCTTT.

J is TRBJ2-2 and V is TRBV27; D is unclear. CDR3 length: 16 amino acids. The V gene lost 6 bases and the J gene lost 3 bases, with 17 bases spanning the gap. Germline V gives CDR1 MNHEY, CDR2 SMNVEV (reference sequence). CDR3 sequence: CASSPIGRGYTGELFF. The CDR3 nucleotides are TGTGCCAGCAGCCCTATTGGGCGCGGATACACCGGGGAGCTGTTTTTT.

A single count supports this clone. This rearrangement joins TRBV14 to TRBJ2-3; D remains ambiguous. Trimming left V 0 bases short and J 8 bases short, with 9 bases between. Germline values: CDR1 SGHDN, CDR2 FVKESK. CDR3 length equals 13 residues. The CDR3 is CASSQEVEGTQYF. CDR3 bases: TGTGCCAGCAGCCAAGAGGTAGAAGGTACGCAGTATTTT. The variable domain in full, with the rest retrieved from reference TRBV14 and TRBJ2-3, is EAGVTQFPSHSVIEKGQTVTLRCDPISGHDNLYWYRRVMGKEIKFLLHFVKESKQDESGMPNNRFLAERTGGTYSTLKVQPAELEDSGVYFCASSQEVEGTQYFGPGTRLTVL.

The chain employs TRBV19 and TRBJ2-1; no reliable D call. Germline assignment: CDR1 LNHDA and CDR2 SQIVND (reference sequence). The CDR3 is made up of 13 amino acids. Deletions cut 0 bases from V and 10 bases from J, with 10 bases between. CDR3 nucleotides: TGTGCCAGTAGTATAGATAGGGTAGGGGAGCAGTTCTTC. Amino acids: CASSIDRVGEQFF.

The V and J genes are TRBV5-1 and TRBJ2-1, with unresolved D. Germline CDR1 SGHRS, CDR2 YFSETQ. The V gene lost 4 bases and the J gene lost 9 bases, with 11 bases spanning the gap. CDR3 length: 12 amino acids. CDR3 sequence (DNA): TGCGCCAGCAGCCAGAGTCTGGGTGAGCAGTTCTTC. Its protein product is CASSQSLGEQFF.

V is TRBV19 and J is TRBJ2-2; tentatively, D is TRBD1 (7 bases). With 5 bases removed from V and 5 bases from J, the gap between germline ends came to 15 bases. Germline assignment: CDR1 LNHDA and CDR2 SQIVND (reference sequence). This CDR3 spans 15 amino acids. The CDR3 sequence: CASSSLTGRTGELFF. CDR3 DNA sequence: TGTGCCAGTAGTTCTTTGACAGGGAGGACCGGGGAGCTGTTTTTT.

The gene calls are TRBV9 and TRBJ2-2, with D tentatively TRBD2 (5 bases). Germline CDR1 and CDR2: SGDLS and YYNGEE. Trimming removed 2 bases from V and 2 bases from J, with 7 bases in between. This CDR3 region has 14 residues. The CDR3 sequence: CASSVLANTGELFF. CDR3 bases: TGTGCCAGCAGCGTTCTAGCAAACACCGGGGAGCTGTTTTTT.

This chain links TRBV9 with TRBJ2-6; TRBD2 matches 7 bases. V shed 7 bases, J shed 0 bases, and the junction held 10 bases outside the gene matches. Per the germline V gene, CDR1 is SGDLS and CDR2 is YYNGEE. CDR3 length: 17 amino acids. CDR3 residues: CASRGAGLSSGANVLTF. CDR3 coding DNA: TGTGCCAGCCGAGGAGCGGGATTAAGCTCTGGGGCCAACGTCCTGACTTTC.

The V call is TRBV12-5, the J call TRBJ2-3; TRBD1 aligns across 8 bases. After removal of 10 bases from V and 1 base from J, the junction contained 10 bases not matched to a gene. From germline, CDR1 is LGHNT and CDR2 FRNRAP. The CDR3 runs 15 residues. The CDR3 DNA reads as TGTGCTAACCTGCTCCCGGGACAGGGCACAGATACGCAGTATTTT. Its translation: CANLLPGQGTDTQYF.

J is TRBJ1-1 and V is TRBV2; no reliable D call. V was trimmed by 6 bases and J by 2 bases, leaving 13 bases between them. Per germline, CDR1 SNHLY and CDR2 FYNNEI. This CDR3 region has 14 residues. This chain's CDR3 is CASSVRTSNTEAFF. CDR3 DNA: TGTGCCAGCAGCGTTCGAACTTCAAACACTGAAGCTTTCTTT. The whole variable domain, remainder taken from reference TRBV2 and TRBJ1-1, is EPEVTQTPSHQVTQMGQEVILRCVPISNHLYFYWYRQILGQKVEFLVSFYNNEISEKSEIFDDQFSVERPDGSNFTLKIRSTKLEDSAMYFCASSVRTSNTEAFFGQGTRLTVV.

V is TRBV28 and J is TRBJ2-5; no reliable D call. The V and J ends lost 5 bases and 4 bases respectively, with 14 bases between them. The germline V gene encodes CDR1 MDHEN and CDR2 SYDVKM. This CDR3 is 14 amino acids long. This CDR3 reads CASSPPGLGETQYF. DNA for the CDR3: TGTGCCAGCAGTCCCCCGGGCTTGGGAGAGACCCAGTACTTC.

V is TRBV7-9 and J is TRBJ2-5; a possible D gene is TRBD1 (6 bases). Germline V gene data show CDR1 as SEHNR and CDR2 as FQNEAQ (reference sequence). The CDR3 has 17 residues. Trimming removed 1 base from V and 5 bases from J, with 20 bases in between. The CDR3: CASSLEGGGLRGETQYF. The CDR3 bases are TGTGCCAGCAGCTTAGAGGGCGGTGGCCTTAGGGGGGAGACCCAGTACTTC. Full variable domain (rest looked up from reference TRBV7-9 and TRBJ2-5): DTGVSQNPRHKITKRGQNVTFRCDPISEHNRLYWYRQTLGQGPEFLTYFQNEAQLEKSRLLSDRFSAERPKGSFSTLEIQRTEQGDSAMYLCASSLEGGGLRGETQYFGPGTRLLVL.

The gene calls are TRBV28 and TRBJ1-2, with 7 bases that match TRBD1. Germline V lookup: CDR1 MDHEN, CDR2 SYDVKM. V shed 8 bases and J 3 bases; nucleotides not matched to a gene: 6. CDR3 size: 13 residues. This chain's CDR3 is CASFAGQYYGYTF. The DNA for the CDR3 is TGTGCCAGCTTTGCGGGACAGTACTATGGCTACACCTTC.

The rearrangement links TRBV7-9 to TRBJ2-3, with TRBD2 matching 10 bases. Germline V gene sequence: CDR1 SEHNR, CDR2 FQNEAQ (reference sequence). The CDR3 has 18 residues. V lost 5 bases and J lost 0; bases outside the gene matches: 11. CDR3 sequence: CASSPRTSGSSSTDTQYF. The DNA of the CDR3 is TGTGCCAGCAGCCCCCGGACTAGCGGATCCTCTAGCACAGATACGCAGTATTTT.